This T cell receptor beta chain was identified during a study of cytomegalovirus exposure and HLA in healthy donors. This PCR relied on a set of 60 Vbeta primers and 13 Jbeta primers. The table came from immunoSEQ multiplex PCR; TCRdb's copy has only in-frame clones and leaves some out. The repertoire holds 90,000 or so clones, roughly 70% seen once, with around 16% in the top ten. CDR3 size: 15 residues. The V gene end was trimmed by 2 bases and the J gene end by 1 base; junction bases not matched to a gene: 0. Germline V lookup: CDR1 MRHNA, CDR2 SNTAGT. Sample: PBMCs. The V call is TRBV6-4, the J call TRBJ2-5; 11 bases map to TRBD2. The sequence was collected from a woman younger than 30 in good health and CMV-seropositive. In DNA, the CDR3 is TGTGCCAGCAGTGACGGGACTAGCGGCCAAGAGACCCAGTACTTC. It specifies CASSDGTSGQETQYF.